These T cell receptor beta chains were read from a single sample in a study of T cell responses to AZD1222 COVID-19 vaccine. Using immunoSEQ multiplex PCR, the repertoire was profiled, and TCRdb retains in-frame clones only, with some absent. The table shows approximately 160,000 clones, with about 91% occurring only once. Specimen: peripheral blood, collected 28 days after the second AZD1222 dose. The receptors derive from an adult who received the AZD1222 COVID-19 vaccine. Each CDR3 is given with its conserved first and last residue. Each record gives: V gene, D gene, clone size, J gene, CDR3 protein, CDR3 DNA. D genes are given only for firm matches. Only some rows state a clone size, as once, few, many or a class for expanded clones.

V: TRBV19
D: .
size: .
J: TRBJ1-1
CDR3: CASSSFTRPEAFF
DNA: TGTGCCAGTAGTTCCTTCACCCGGCCTGAAGCTTTCTTT

V: TRBV19
D: .
size: .
J: TRBJ1-1
CDR3: CASSIDQRKMNTEAFF
DNA: TGTGCCAGTAGTATAGATCAACGGAAGATGAACACTGAAGCTTTCTTT

V: TRBV19
D: .
size: .
J: TRBJ2-7
CDR3: CASSPAGIAYEQYF
DNA: TGTGCCAGTAGTCCCGCCGGGATAGCCTACGAGCAGTACTTC

V: TRBV6-5
D: .
size: few
J: TRBJ1-6
CDR3: CASSYGGTNSPLHF
DNA: TGTGCCAGCAGTTACGGCGGCACCAATTCACCCCTCCACTTT

V: TRBV4-1
D: .
size: .
J: TRBJ1-2
CDR3: CASSQEVGGYNYGYTF
DNA: TGCGCCAGCAGCCAAGAAGTCGGGGGGTACAACTATGGCTACACCTTC

V: TRBV4-1
D: .
size: .
J: TRBJ1-5
CDR3: CASSQVDSSNQPQHF
DNA: TGCGCCAGCAGCCAAGTGGACAGCTCTAACCAGCCCCAGCATTTT

V: TRBV10-3
D: TRBD1
size: .
J: TRBJ1-1
CDR3: CAISQDRVGWNTEAFF
DNA: TGTGCCATCAGCCAGGACAGGGTCGGTTGGAACACTGAAGCTTTCTTT

V: TRBV19
D: TRBD1
size: .
J: TRBJ1-2
CDR3: CASSLAGTATFYGYTF
DNA: TGTGCCAGTAGTCTGGCAGGGACAGCTACTTTCTATGGCTACACCTTC

V: TRBV12-3/TRBV12-4
D: .
size: .
J: TRBJ1-2
CDR3: CASSFQYNYGYTF
DNA: TGTGCCAGCAGTTTTCAATATAACTATGGCTACACCTTC

V: TRBV28
D: TRBD2
size: .
J: TRBJ2-1
CDR3: CASMRGGNEQFF
DNA: TGTGCCAGCATGCGGGGGGGCAATGAGCAGTTCTTC

V: TRBV7-8
D: TRBD1
size: few
J: TRBJ1-4
CDR3: CASSLMATGGYEKLFF
DNA: TGTGCCAGCAGCTTAATGGCGACAGGGGGATATGAAAAACTGTTTTTT

V: TRBV5-4
D: .
size: .
J: TRBJ1-1
CDR3: CASSLDSRNTEAFF
DNA: TGTGCCAGCAGCTTGGACTCTAGGAACACTGAAGCTTTCTTT

V: TRBV29-1
D: .
size: .
J: TRBJ2-5
CDR3: CSALWSGETQYF
DNA: TGCAGCGCCCTTTGGAGTGGGGAGACCCAGTACTTC

V: TRBV15
D: TRBD1
size: .
J: TRBJ1-4
CDR3: CATSGGQPNEKLFF
DNA: TGTGCCACCAGCGGGGGACAGCCTAATGAAAAACTGTTTTTT

V: TRBV19
D: TRBD1
size: .
J: TRBJ1-2
CDR3: CASSTAPGQDENGYTF
DNA: TGTGCCAGTAGTACAGCCCCGGGACAGGATGAAAATGGCTACACCTTC

V: TRBV9
D: TRBD2
size: .
J: TRBJ2-3
CDR3: CASSVGGGADTDTQYF
DNA: TGTGCCAGCAGCGTAGGCGGGGGGGCGGATACAGATACGCAGTATTTT

V: TRBV3-1/TRBV3-2
D: .
size: .
J: TRBJ2-2
CDR3: CASSPRGHRMNTGELFF
DNA: TGTGCCAGCAGCCCGCGGGGACACAGAATGAACACCGGGGAGCTGTTTTTT

V: TRBV18
D: .
size: .
J: TRBJ1-2
CDR3: CASSPREGINYGYTF
DNA: TGTGCCAGCTCACCACGGGAGGGGATCAACTATGGCTACACCTTC

V: TRBV29-1
D: .
size: .
J: TRBJ1-4
CDR3: CSVEAAPSEKLFF
DNA: TGCAGCGTTGAGGCGGCCCCCTCCGAAAAACTGTTTTTT

V: TRBV6-6
D: TRBD1
size: .
J: TRBJ1-2
CDR3: CASSYSDRVVDYGYTF
DNA: TGTGCCAGCAGTTATTCGGACAGGGTGGTGGACTATGGCTACACCTTC

V: TRBV24-1
D: .
size: .
J: TRBJ2-5
CDR3: CATSDEYQETQYF
DNA: TGTGCCACCAGTGATGAGTACCAAGAGACCCAGTACTTC

V: TRBV2
D: TRBD1
size: .
J: TRBJ2-7
CDR3: CASRDRGGEQYF
DNA: TGTGCCAGTAGGGACAGGGGGGGCGAGCAGTACTTC

V: TRBV5-4
D: TRBD1
size: .
J: TRBJ1-2
CDR3: CASSLGTGGYGYTF
DNA: TGTGCCAGCAGCTTGGGGACAGGGGGCTATGGCTACACCTTC

V: TRBV6-5
D: .
size: .
J: TRBJ2-2
CDR3: CASSYSRGELFF
DNA: TGTGCCAGCAGTTACTCAAGAGGGGAGCTGTTTTTT

V: TRBV7-3
D: .
size: .
J: TRBJ1-6
CDR3: CASSLTREGPLHF
DNA: TGTGCCAGCAGCTTAACCAGGGAAGGACCCCTCCACTTT

V: TRBV19
D: .
size: .
J: TRBJ2-5
CDR3: CASRPEGRETQYF
DNA: TGTGCCAGTAGGCCCGAGGGTAGAGAGACCCAGTACTTC

V: TRBV6-5
D: TRBD1
size: .
J: TRBJ1-2
CDR3: CASSRDSRWDGYTF
DNA: TGTGCCAGCAGTAGGGACAGCCGCTGGGACGGCTACACCTTC

V: TRBV19
D: TRBD2
size: .
J: TRBJ2-7
CDR3: CASSNPAGTSGDEQYF
DNA: TGTGCCAGTAGTAACCCCGCCGGGACTAGCGGGGACGAGCAGTACTTC

V: TRBV5-1
D: TRBD1
size: once
J: TRBJ1-1
CDR3: CASSLTGGGTEAFF
DNA: TGCGCCAGCAGCTTGACAGGGGGCGGCACTGAAGCTTTCTTT

V: TRBV2
D: .
size: once
J: TRBJ2-6
CDR3: CASRYRVSGANVLTF
DNA: TGTGCCAGCCGGTACCGAGTCTCTGGGGCCAACGTCCTGACTTTC

V: TRBV18
D: .
size: .
J: TRBJ2-7
CDR3: CASSPQGTAYEQYF
DNA: TGTGCCAGCTCACCCCAGGGGACGGCCTACGAGCAGTACTTC

V: TRBV2
D: .
size: once
J: TRBJ1-2
CDR3: CASSPGHRYGYTF
DNA: TGTGCCAGCAGCCCGGGACACCGGTATGGCTACACCTTC

V: TRBV7-8
D: TRBD1
size: once
J: TRBJ2-5
CDR3: CASSFGQGGTQYF
DNA: TGTGCCAGCAGCTTTGGACAGGGCGGGACCCAGTACTTC

V: TRBV9
D: .
size: few
J: TRBJ1-2
CDR3: CASSVGWGNYGYTF
DNA: TGTGCCAGCAGCGTTGGGTGGGGGAACTATGGCTACACCTTC

V: TRBV6-6
D: .
size: .
J: TRBJ1-2
CDR3: CASSYALRGTNYGYTF
DNA: TGTGCCAGCAGTTACGCGTTGAGGGGCACTAACTATGGCTACACCTTC

V: TRBV4-1
D: .
size: .
J: TRBJ1-2
CDR3: CASSHEEGGGYTF
DNA: TGCGCCAGCAGCCACGAGGAAGGAGGGGGCTACACCTTC

V: TRBV6-5
D: TRBD1
size: few
J: TRBJ2-7
CDR3: CASSYLGTEAEQYF
DNA: TGTGCCAGCAGTTACTTGGGGACAGAGGCCGAGCAGTACTTC

V: TRBV19
D: .
size: .
J: TRBJ2-2
CDR3: CASSSQATGELFF
DNA: TGTGCCAGTAGTAGTCAGGCCACCGGGGAGCTGTTTTTT

V: TRBV6-5
D: .
size: .
J: TRBJ1-1
CDR3: CASSLNSNTEAFF
DNA: TGTGCCAGCAGTCTAAATTCGAACACTGAAGCTTTCTTT

V: TRBV7-9
D: TRBD1
size: .
J: TRBJ2-2
CDR3: CASSLAGGRAGELFF
DNA: TGTGCCAGCAGCTTAGCAGGGGGCAGAGCCGGGGAGCTGTTTTTT

V: TRBV6-5
D: .
size: many
J: TRBJ1-2
CDR3: CASRPHVNYGYTF
DNA: TGTGCCAGCAGACCACATGTAAACTATGGCTACACCTTC

V: TRBV18
D: TRBD1
size: .
J: TRBJ1-1
CDR3: CASSGTGFEAFF
DNA: TGTGCCAGCTCCGGGACAGGGTTTGAAGCTTTCTTT

V: TRBV5-1
D: .
size: .
J: TRBJ2-5
CDR3: CASSLVGGEETQYF
DNA: TGCGCCAGCAGCTTGGTTGGCGGGGAAGAGACCCAGTACTTC

V: TRBV2
D: .
size: once
J: TRBJ1-6
CDR3: CASSLTSSYNSPLHF
DNA: TGTGCCAGCAGTCTAACGAGCTCCTATAATTCACCCCTCCACTTT

V: TRBV27
D: .
size: .
J: TRBJ1-5
CDR3: CASSPIQGPNQPQHF
DNA: TGTGCCAGCAGTCCGATACAGGGTCCCAATCAGCCCCAGCATTTT

V: TRBV5-1
D: TRBD1
size: .
J: TRBJ1-1
CDR3: CASSMQGATEAFF
DNA: TGCGCCAGCAGCATGCAGGGGGCGACTGAAGCTTTCTTT